This T cell receptor beta chain derives from a study of molecular identifiers for immune sequencing clone quantification (dated by TCRdb to 2016 to 2019). Notes on the research overall: For a replicate experiment, RNA from around 20,000 or 100,000 naive CD8 T cells was divided into five aliquots, of which four were sequenced. The study was a methods study using CD8 T cells to benchmark molecular-identifier clustering-based TCR repertoire sequencing (MIDCIRS) and TCR RNA copy counting. What the research found in general, with its limitations: Naive libraries contained spiked-in Jurkat TCR RNA (approximately ten copies' worth), which is not part of the donor repertoire. When barcode sub-clustering was left out, chimeric consensus sequences inflated TCR diversity, with chimeras reaching as high as 47%. In CMV-specific effector cells, over 98% of molecules were held by clones above 20 RNA copies, whereas under 1% of molecules were held by such clones in naive cells. Spiked-in Jurkat TCR RNA equivalent to a single cell was reported to be detectable even among 800,000 to 1,000,000 naive CD8 T cells. About three recovered TCR RNA copies per cell were obtained by modeling, versus around 10 by digital PCR, implying a capture efficiency of about 30%. Identical TCR molecules sharing a barcode could cause highly expanded clone sizes to be underestimated.

This clonotype was counted only a few times. It lacks a known antigen. Within one base of it there is no much larger clone, and no base qualities were kept. Preparation of the library involved PCR. Instrument used: NextSeq 500. Bulk TCR libraries were prepared as previously described, using TCR primers listed in Table S5. Total RNA was purified with the Qiagen AllPrep DNA/RNA kit. Reads from multiple sequencing runs of the same library were pooled before analysis. The study's processing was this. Reads were retained only if their TCR constant sequence matched exactly, and those retained reads were trimmed to 150 nt and grouped according to their 12-nt molecular barcodes. Reads in each barcode group were sub-clustered using a 15% Levenshtein threshold, and a quality-weighted consensus sequence was built for each RNA molecule. Non-functional sequences were excluded, and lower-count sequences lying one edit away from another sequence were also excluded. Barcode sub-clusters with fewer than 20% of the maximum read count were removed, based on fitting two negative binomial distributions. In TCRdb, the public reads were trimmed at Q25 with fastp and aligned with MiXCR, with productive beta chains retained. When rows share a CDR3 protein, they turn into one entry using the most common DNA and genes. For this entry, the V and J calls and clone size follow TCRdb and not the study's own pipeline. The sample table records nearly 650,000 distinct CDR3 sequences; about 25% of these occur just once. Jointly, the top ten make up 0.78% of the sample.

Libraries of naive CD8 T cells were generated from around 20,000 to 1,000,000 sorted cells, with 10%, 30% or 50% of the purified RNA used. Naive CD8 T cells were FACS-sorted as CD8+CD4-CCR7+CD45RA+ on a BD FACSAria II into RLT Plus buffer. To test detection sensitivity, Jurkat RNA equal to ten TCR copies was added to samples of about 20,000-1,000,000 naive CD8 T cells. CD8 T cells were enriched using RosetteSep CD8+ T Cell Enrichment Cocktail and Ficoll-Paque, and the enriched cells then underwent ACK red cell lysis. Per the germline V gene, SGHDT is the CDR1 and YYEEEE is the CDR2. The CDR3, from cysteine to phenylalanine, totals 14 residues. Here the CDR3 DNA is all that survives: 42 bases in frame from base 1. V is reduced by 0 bases and J by 0 bases, leaving a spacing of 6 bases between them.

This chain joins TRBV5-6 to TRBJ1-1, with the D gene too uncertain to name. This TCR was recovered from a human donor in good health. Some libraries in this study had Jurkat cell RNA spiked in. The sample comprised naive CD8+ T cells from blood, with Jurkat cell RNA spiked in. This sample's cell subset or site label indicates: FACS-sorted CD8+CD4-CCR7+CD45RA+ naive T cells. CDR3 reads: CASSLAVMNTEAFF. Read as DNA, the sequence is TGTGCCAGCAGCTTGGCCGTGATGAACACTGAAGCTTTCTTT.